The 7 T cell receptor beta chains below all came from one sample that was sequenced in a study of blood T cell repertoires in COVID-19. Assay used: immunoSEQ multiplex PCR; TCRdb lists only in-frame clones, some missing. The table records some 260,000 clones, 80% to 90% of them present only once. Sequencing was done on a sample of peripheral blood. All receptors come from a woman between 65 and 79 years old with COVID-19, enrolled during active disease.

V is TRBV29-1 and J is TRBJ1-2; possibly TRBD1 for D (6 bases). CDR3 length: 13 residues. Germline CDR1 is SQVTM and CDR2 is ANQGSEA. Between the trimmed V and J ends, which lost 2 bases and 5 bases, there was a span of 12 bases. In DNA form, the CDR3 reads TGCAGCGTTGAACTCTTAACAGGGTATGGCTACACCTTC. Encoded protein: CSVELLTGYGYTF.

The CDR3, as DNA: TGTGCCTGGACTAGCGGGAGGGCCCACGAGCAGTACTTC. It yields the protein CAWTSGRAHEQYF. The chain combines TRBV30 with TRBJ2-7; 12 nucleotides agree with TRBD2. This CDR3 is 13 amino acids long. Germline V gives CDR1 GTSNPN, CDR2 SVGIG (reference sequence). V lost 4 bases to trimming and J lost 5 bases; unmatched junction nucleotides: 3.

The chain recombines TRBV19 with TRBJ1-5; the D gene is possibly TRBD1 (5 bases). CDR1 is LNHDA and CDR2 is SQIVND in the germline V gene (reference sequence). The V end lost 6 bases, the J end lost 9 bases, and 9 bases lay between the germline ends. CDR3 length: 11 residues. The CDR3 DNA is TGTGCCAGTAGCACCACAGGGCCCCAGCATTTT. Its translation: CASSTTGPQHF.

The chain links TRBV19 to TRBJ1-5; D is uncertain. The length of the CDR3 is 14 residues. V was shortened by 1 base and J by 2 bases, with 6 bases between the two germline ends. Germline V gives CDR1 LNHDA, CDR2 SQIVND (reference sequence). CDR3: CASSIVAGNQPQHF. CDR3 nucleotide sequence: TGTGCCAGTAGTATAGTGGCAGGCAATCAGCCCCAGCATTTT.

This sequence joins TRBV2 and TRBJ1-1; 8 nucleotides match TRBD1. CDR1 and CDR2 (germline): SNHLY, FYNNEI. The V gene end was trimmed by 2 bases and the J gene end by 1 base; junction bases not matched to a gene: 3. This CDR3 has 15 amino acids. The CDR3 spells CASSETGQGNTEAFF. The CDR3 DNA sequence: TGTGCCAGCAGTGAAACAGGACAGGGGAACACTGAAGCTTTCTTT.

The rearrangement uses TRBV5-1 and TRBJ2-1, with TRBD2 matching 9 bases. The ends lost 4 bases at V and 4 bases at J; junction bases unmatched: 3. The CDR3 consists of 14 residues. Germline values: CDR1 SGHRS, CDR2 YFSETQ. The CDR3, as DNA: TGCGCCAGCAGCCTGGGACTAGCTTACAATGAGCAGTTCTTC. It is translated as CASSLGLAYNEQFF. Full variable domain (rest looked up from reference TRBV5-1 and TRBJ2-1): KAGVTQTPRYLIKTRGQQVTLSCSPISGHRSVSWYQQTPGQGLQFLFEYFSETQRNKGNFPGRFSGRQFSNSRSEMNVSTLELGDSALYLCASSLGLAYNEQFFGPGTRLTVL.

The CDR3 is CSASQGSHEKLFF. The CDR3 region has the DNA TGCAGTGCGAGTCAGGGGAGCCATGAAAAACTGTTTTTT. J is TRBJ1-4 and V is TRBV20-1; TRBD1 is a possible D gene (6 bases). The CDR3 is 13 residues long. Trimming removed 6 bases at V and 6 bases at J, with 14 bases between. CDR1 and CDR2 from the germline V gene are DFQATT and SNEGSKA (reference sequence).